This TCR beta chain was documented in a study of control samples from healthy donors and cancer patients. Sequenced by immunoSEQ multiplex PCR; TCRdb stores in-frame clones only, minus some. The table includes roughly 98,000 clones, roughly four fifths detected once. CDR3 size: 13 residues. Germline CDR1 LNHDA, CDR2 SQIVND (reference sequence). Trimming removed 4 bases at V and 4 bases at J, with 8 bases between. The sample comprised blood. The genes are TRBV19 and TRBJ1-3; D unclear. The sequence came from a woman in her sixties in good health. The CDR3 region has the DNA TGTGCCAGTAGTACCCGGGCGGGAAACACCATATATTTT. The encoded protein is CASSTRAGNTIYF.